The 11 T cell receptor beta chains reported below all come from one sample, sequenced in a study of T cells in localized non-small cell lung cancer. Using immunoSEQ multiplex PCR, the repertoire was profiled, and TCRdb retains in-frame clones only, with some absent. The sample contains approximately 4,000 clones, approximately 31% of which appear only once. The sample here was normal lung tissue next to the tumor, taken before any cancer treatment. The receptor set was obtained from a male donor aged 60 or older with stage III lung adenocarcinoma.

The chain joins TRBV5-1 to TRBJ2-1; tentatively, D is TRBD2 (5 bases). In germline, CDR1 is SGHRS, CDR2 YFSETQ. CDR3 size: 14 residues. Trimming stripped 0 bases from V and 10 bases from J, with 14 bases between. CDR3 nucleotide sequence: TGCGCCAGCAGCTTGGCCGGAGAGGGTTGGGAGCAGTTCTTC. Translated: CASSLAGEGWEQFF.

The chain employs TRBV28 and TRBJ2-2; no definite D call. V gave up 5 bases and J gave up 4 bases, with 17 bases separating them. Germline V CDR1 and CDR2: MDHEN, SYDVKM. The CDR3 spans 16 residues. CDR3 sequence reads: CASSREKARLTGELFF. The CDR3 region has the DNA TGTGCCAGCAGTCGCGAAAAGGCAAGACTCACCGGGGAGCTGTTTTTT.

This sequence joins TRBV27 and TRBJ1-2; the D is unclear. CDR1 and CDR2 from the germline V gene are MNHEY and SMNVEV (reference sequence). The length of the CDR3 is 13 residues. Trimming shortened V by 3 bases and J by 4 bases, and 9 bases separated the two germline ends. CDR3 nucleotides: TGTGCCAGCAGTTTCGACAAACTCTATGGCTACACCTTC. This encodes CASSFDKLYGYTF.

The chain employs TRBV9 and TRBJ1-1; a possible D gene is TRBD1 (5 bases). Germline V gene lookup returns CDR1 SGDLS and CDR2 YYNGEE. This CDR3 spans 15 amino acids. V lost 0 bases to trimming and J lost 6 bases, with 15 bases between them. In DNA, the CDR3 is TGTGCCAGCAGCGTAGTGGTTGGGGGGAGGGCTGAAGCTTTCTTT. Its protein is CASSVVVGGRAEAFF.

The sample holds a few counts of this clone. The chain uses TRBV11-3 and TRBJ2-6, with D possibly being TRBD1 (5 bases). V was clipped by 5 bases and J by 0 bases, with 8 bases between them. The CDR3 extends over 15 amino acids. Germline V gives CDR1 SGHNT, CDR2 YENEEA. CDR3 DNA sequence: TGTGCCAGCAGCCCGACAGCCTCTGGGGCCAACGTCCTGACTTTC. It translates to CASSPTASGANVLTF.

The CDR3 coding sequence is TGCGCCAGCAGGGGAATAGCGGGATCCTACGAGCAGTACTTC. Protein product: CASRGIAGSYEQYF. The rearrangement links TRBV5-1 to TRBJ2-7; 8 bases agree with TRBD2. Trimming cost V 5 bases and J 1 base; bases outside gene matches: 5. The CDR3 runs 14 residues. Germline loops: CDR1 SGHRS, CDR2 YFSETQ.

The V and J genes are TRBV6-8 and TRBJ2-7; D not certain. CDR3 length: 13 amino acids. The germline V gene has CDR1 MNHGY and CDR2 SAAAGT. Trimming pared 6 bases from V and 5 bases from J, leaving 14 bases between. CDR3 residues: CASSSKPFHEQYF. Here the CDR3 DNA reads TGTGCCAGCAGCTCGAAGCCTTTCCACGAGCAGTACTTC.

There are a few counts of this clone. This chain joins TRBV9 and TRBJ2-1; maybe TRBD2 (5 bases). Per the germline V gene, CDR1 is SGDLS and CDR2 is YYNGEE. The CDR3 is 18 amino acids. With 5 bases removed from V and 4 bases from J, the gap between germline ends came to 25 bases. In DNA form, the CDR3 reads TGTGCCAGCAGTCCGCTCGGACTCAACGCAAAAATATACAATGAGCAGTTCTTC. This gives the protein CASSPLGLNAKIYNEQFF. The full variable domain, completed using reference TRBV9 and TRBJ2-1, is DSGVTQTPKHLITATGQRVTLRCSPRSGDLSVYWYQQSLDQGLQFLIQYYNGEERAKGNILERFSAQQFPDLHSELNLSSLELGDSALYFCASSPLGLNAKIYNEQFFGPGTRLTVL.

J is TRBJ1-1 and V is TRBV9, with D perhaps TRBD1 (5 bases). This CDR3 is built from 14 residues. The V and J ends lost 2 bases and 0 bases respectively, with 8 bases between them. Germline lookup yields CDR1 SGDLS and CDR2 YYNGEE. The CDR3 sequence is CASSVAGLNTEAFF. Written as DNA, the CDR3 is TGTGCCAGCAGCGTTGCAGGGTTGAACACTGAAGCTTTCTTT.

The V and J genes are TRBV11-3 and TRBJ2-1; 9 bases align to TRBD1. CDR3 length: 15 residues. The V and J ends lost 5 bases and 4 bases, in that order; junction bases with no gene match: 6. Germline V lookup: CDR1 SGHNT, CDR2 YENEEA. Here the CDR3 reads CASSPGTGKYNEQFF. The CDR3 region has the DNA TGTGCCAGCAGCCCCGGGACAGGGAAATACAATGAGCAGTTCTTC.

This clone was counted only a few times. V is TRBV6-8 and J is TRBJ2-2; 10 bases match TRBD2. Germline values: CDR1 MNHGY, CDR2 SAAAGT. This CDR3 is 17 amino acids long. V was clipped by 0 bases and J by 6 bases; unmatched bases: 7. CDR3 loop: CASSYSRFLAGAGELFF. The CDR3 DNA follows: TGTGCCAGCAGTTACTCGAGGTTTCTAGCGGGAGCCGGGGAGCTGTTTTTT.